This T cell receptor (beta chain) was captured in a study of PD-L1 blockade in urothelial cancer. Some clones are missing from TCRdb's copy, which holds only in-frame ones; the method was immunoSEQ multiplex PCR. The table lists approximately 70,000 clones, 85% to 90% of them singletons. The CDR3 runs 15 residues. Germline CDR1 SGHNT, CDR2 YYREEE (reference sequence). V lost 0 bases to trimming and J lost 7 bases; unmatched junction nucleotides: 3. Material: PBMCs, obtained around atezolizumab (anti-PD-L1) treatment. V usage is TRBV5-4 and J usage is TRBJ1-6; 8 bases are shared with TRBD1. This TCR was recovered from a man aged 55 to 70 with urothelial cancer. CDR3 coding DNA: TGTGCCAGCAGCTTGGACAGGGACAGGAATTCACCCCTCCACTTT. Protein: CASSLDRDRNSPLHF.